This T cell receptor beta chain was sequenced in a study of CD8+CD57+ T cells in acquired aplastic anemia. Findings of the study overall: Roughly 31 CD8+ CDR3 sequences occurred in both the patients and the controls.

Previously, flow cytometry had revealed CD8+CD57+ cell expansion in the patients chosen for sequencing. TCR beta VDJ and CDR3 profiling used genomic DNA as template. Using its own MiXCR run on the reads, TCRdb lists one record per CDR3 protein. The repertoire holds around 190,000 distinct CDR3 sequences, 48% seen once, with 13% in the top ten. With respect to this clonotype: Its antigen is unidentified.

Germline values: CDR1 DFQATT, CDR2 SNEGSKA (reference sequence). The CDR3 is 15 amino acids. Trimming stripped 3 bases from V and 1 base from J, with 13 bases between. The TCR originated in a human donor with aplastic anemia. The rearrangement uses TRBV20-1 and TRBJ1-3; perhaps TRBD1 as D (6 bases). Material: sorted CD4+, CD8+, or CD8+CD57+ T cells (not recorded which) from PBMCs. CDR3 protein: CSASRQVLSGNTIYF. CDR3 DNA sequence: TGCAGTGCTAGTAGACAGGTCTTATCTGGAAACACCATATATTTT.